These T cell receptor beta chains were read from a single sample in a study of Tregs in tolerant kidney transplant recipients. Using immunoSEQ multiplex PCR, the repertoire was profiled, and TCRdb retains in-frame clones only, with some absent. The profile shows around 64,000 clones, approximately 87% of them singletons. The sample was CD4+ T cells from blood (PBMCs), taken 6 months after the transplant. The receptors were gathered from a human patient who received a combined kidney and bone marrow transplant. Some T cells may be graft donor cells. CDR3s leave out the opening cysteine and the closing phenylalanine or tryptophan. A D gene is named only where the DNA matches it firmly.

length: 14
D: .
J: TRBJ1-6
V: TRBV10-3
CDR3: AISEVGGSYNSPLH

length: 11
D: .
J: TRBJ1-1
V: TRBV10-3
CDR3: AISGQLNTEAF

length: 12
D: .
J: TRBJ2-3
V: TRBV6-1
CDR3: ASRMTGSTDTQY

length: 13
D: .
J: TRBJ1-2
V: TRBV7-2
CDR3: ASSLVGVISYGYT

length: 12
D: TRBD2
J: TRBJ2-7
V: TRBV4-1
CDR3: ASSQGERGYEQY

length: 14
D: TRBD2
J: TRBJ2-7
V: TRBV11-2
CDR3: ASSLDRAGGVYEQY

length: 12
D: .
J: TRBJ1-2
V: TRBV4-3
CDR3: ASSPQAGDGGYT

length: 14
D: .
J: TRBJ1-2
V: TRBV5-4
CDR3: ASSLALGGAANGYT

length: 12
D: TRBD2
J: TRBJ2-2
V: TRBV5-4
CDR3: ASSLGLESGELF

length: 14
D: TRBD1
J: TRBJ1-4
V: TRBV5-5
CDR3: ASSLSAGGAGEKLF

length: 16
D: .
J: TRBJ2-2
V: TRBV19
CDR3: ASSLRHPRIANTGELF

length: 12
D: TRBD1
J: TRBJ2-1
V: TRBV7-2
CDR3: ASRRDRLSNEQF